This TCR beta chain came from a study of blood T cell repertoires in COVID-19. Turning to the study itself: Italy, Spain and the United States were the sources of the convalescent and acute COVID-19 samples.

CDR1 WSHSY and CDR2 SAAADI come from the germline V gene. The CDR3 is 20 residues long. V gave up 1 base and J gave up 0 bases; unmatched junction bases: 13. Only in-frame clones appear in the TCRdb table, and some are missing; sequencing was by immunoSEQ multiplex PCR. The data show some 270,000 clones, about 90% seen once. The sample was peripheral blood. This chain links TRBV10-2 with TRBJ1-5; 9 positions agree with TRBD1. The TCR was taken from an older woman with COVID-19, enrolled during active disease. CDR3 in amino acids: CASSEFPPGQGSYSNQPQHF. CDR3 bases: TGCGCCAGCAGTGAGTTCCCACCGGGACAGGGATCATATAGCAATCAGCCCCAGCATTTT.